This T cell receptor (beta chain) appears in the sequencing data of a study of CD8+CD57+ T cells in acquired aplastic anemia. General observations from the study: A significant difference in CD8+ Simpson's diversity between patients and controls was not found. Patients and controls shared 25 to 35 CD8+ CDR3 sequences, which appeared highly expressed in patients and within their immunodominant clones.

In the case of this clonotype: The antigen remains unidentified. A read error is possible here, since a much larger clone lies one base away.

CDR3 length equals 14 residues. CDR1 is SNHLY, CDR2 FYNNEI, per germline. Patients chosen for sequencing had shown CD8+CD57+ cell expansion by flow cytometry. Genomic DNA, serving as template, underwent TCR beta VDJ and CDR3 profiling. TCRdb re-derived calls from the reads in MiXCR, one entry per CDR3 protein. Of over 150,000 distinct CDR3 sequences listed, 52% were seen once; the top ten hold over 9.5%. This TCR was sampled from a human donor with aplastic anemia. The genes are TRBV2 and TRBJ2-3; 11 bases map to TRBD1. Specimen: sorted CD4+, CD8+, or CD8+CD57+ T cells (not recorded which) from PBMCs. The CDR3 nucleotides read TGTGCCGGCAGCTCCGGACAGGGGGCGGATACGCAGTATTTT. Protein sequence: CAGSSGQGADTQYF.